The 16 T cell receptor beta chains given below trace back to one sample, sequenced in a study of cytomegalovirus exposure and HLA in healthy donors. Amplification used 60 Vbeta primers and 13 Jbeta primers. The protocol was immunoSEQ multiplex PCR, while the TCRdb copy is restricted to in-frame clones and leaves out a portion. Among approximately 190,000 clones, 70% to 80% were seen once, and the ten largest hold 2% to 2.5%. The sample comprised PBMCs. The receptors come from a woman aged 25 to 39 in good health and CMV-seropositive.

The CDR3 coding sequence is TGTGCCAGCAGCTTGGGACAGTACTACGAGCAGTACTTC. Its protein product is CASSLGQYYEQYF. The chain combines TRBV7-2 with TRBJ2-7, with 7 positions matching TRBD1. This CDR3 is 13 amino acids long. Looked up from germline, CDR1 is SGHTA and CDR2 is FQGNSA. V was clipped by 3 bases and J by 3 bases; unmatched bases: 2. The complete variable domain, with remaining parts taken from reference TRBV7-2 and TRBJ2-7, reads GAGVSQSPSNKVTEKGKDVELRCDPISGHTALYWYRQSLGQGLEFLIYFQGNSAPDKSGLPSDRFSAERTGGSVSTLTIQRTQQEDSAVYLCASSLGQYYEQYFGPGTRLTVT.

This chain connects TRBV30 to TRBJ1-2, with D maybe TRBD1 (6 bases). This CDR3 contains 15 residues. V was clipped by 3 bases and J by 2 bases, with 16 bases between them. The V gene's germline CDR1 is GTSNPN and CDR2 SVGIG (reference sequence). In DNA, the CDR3 is TGTGCCTGGAGACCAGTGGGGGGGGCGAACTATGGCTACACCTTC. Protein product: CAWRPVGGANYGYTF.

This chain links TRBV27 with TRBJ1-6; tentative D call: TRBD1 (5 bases). CDR1 and CDR2 from the germline V gene are MNHEY and SMNVEV (reference sequence). Trimming shortened V by 2 bases and J by 6 bases, and 11 bases separated the two germline ends. This CDR3 is built from 15 residues. CDR3 loop: CASSLGVGGNSPLHF. The DNA of the CDR3 is TGTGCCAGCAGTTTAGGGGTGGGGGGTAATTCACCCCTCCACTTT.

Concerning this clone itself: One junction end disagrees with the germline gene, perhaps due to a read error. Other DNA sequences in the sample encode the same CDR3. The chain uses TRBV5-1 and TRBJ1-1; a possible D gene is TRBD1 (6 bases). The germline gives CDR1 SGHRS, CDR2 YFSETQ. The CDR3 runs to 14 residues. The CDR3 bases are TGCGCCAGCAGCTGGGGGGGCCCTAACACTGAAGCTTTCTTC. This gives the protein CASSWGGPNTEAFF.

DNA of the CDR3: TGTGCCAGCAGCCCAAACAGGGGTGGGACTGAAGCTTTCTTT. Protein sequence: CASSPNRGGTEAFF. V is TRBV14 and J is TRBJ1-1; 7 positions match TRBD1. V was clipped by 4 bases and J by 5 bases; unmatched bases: 7. From germline, CDR1 is SGHDN and CDR2 FVKESK. This CDR3 has 14 amino acids.

V is TRBV2 and J is TRBJ1-2; D is uncertain. CDR1 and CDR2 (germline): SNHLY, FYNNEI. With 4 bases removed from V and 3 bases from J, the gap between germline ends came to 15 bases. The CDR3 has 15 residues. In DNA form, the CDR3 reads TGTGCCAGCAGTGTAACAGAAGCCTCTTACTATGGCTACACCTTC. This codes for CASSVTEASYYGYTF.

The chain has TRBV19 and TRBJ2-5; no definite D call. Trimming stripped 6 bases from V and 5 bases from J, with 13 bases between. The CDR3 loop spans 13 amino acids. The germline V gene has CDR1 LNHDA and CDR2 SQIVND (reference sequence). Here the CDR3 reads CASRPASRETQYF. The CDR3 DNA reads TGTGCCAGTAGGCCTGCGAGCCGGGAGACCCAGTACTTC.

The chain employs TRBV28 and TRBJ2-5; 12 bases map to TRBD1. J gave up 5 bases and V 6 bases, and 10 bases lay outside the gene matches. CDR1 MDHEN and CDR2 SYDVKM come from the germline V gene. The CDR3 sequence is 16 residues long. The CDR3 DNA reads as TGTGCCAGCAGGCCTCCGGGACAGGGGGCCTGGGAGACCCAGTACTTC. It codes for CASRPPGQGAWETQYF.

The chain links TRBV6-5 to TRBJ2-1, with a possible D match to TRBD1 (5 bases). The CDR3 runs to 11 residues. Trimming took 7 bases from V and 8 from J, leaving 9 bases between them. Germline V gives CDR1 MNHEY, CDR2 SVGAGI. In DNA, the CDR3 is TGTGCCAGCACTTGGGGCCATGAGCAGTTCTTC. Translating it yields CASTWGHEQFF.

The V call is TRBV7-6, the J call TRBJ2-7, with 9 positions matching TRBD1. The CDR3 has 15 amino acids. Germline trimming cut 5 bases from V and 0 bases from J; bases unmatched to any gene: 5. Germline values: CDR1 SGHVS, CDR2 FNYEAQ. The CDR3 sequence is CASSRGGQGSYEQYF. The CDR3 bases are TGTGCCAGCAGCCGAGGGGGACAGGGCTCCTACGAGCAGTACTTC.

The rearrangement uses TRBV5-4 and TRBJ2-5, with 7 positions matching TRBD1. With V trimmed by 2 bases and J by 1 base, 2 bases remained unmatched. Germline values: CDR1 SGHNT, CDR2 YYREEE (reference sequence). This CDR3 is built from 14 residues. The CDR3 DNA reads TGTGCCAGCAGCTTCGGACAGGCCCAAGAGACCCAGTACTTC. Encoded protein: CASSFGQAQETQYF.

Note on this clone: At one end the junction does not follow the germline gene, possibly because of a read error. This chain's CDR3 is CAISELPGLSSGANVLTF. In nucleotides, the CDR3 is TGTGCCATCAGCGAGTTACCGGGACTGAGTTCTGGGGCCAACGTCCTGACTTTC. V and J are TRBV10-3 and TRBJ2-6; the D gene is possibly TRBD2 (6 bases). This CDR3 spans 18 amino acids. CDR1 and CDR2 from the germline V gene are ENHRY and SYGVKD.

The V and J genes are TRBV30 and TRBJ2-1; 16 nucleotides agree with TRBD2. With V trimmed by 0 bases and J by 6 bases, 8 bases remained unmatched. This CDR3 is built from 18 residues. Per the germline V gene, CDR1 is GTSNPN and CDR2 is SVGIG (reference sequence). CDR3 nucleotides: TGTGCCTGGAGTGTACGGGGGACTAGCGGGAGGGCCCCCAATGAGCAGTTCTTC. Its protein product is CAWSVRGTSGRAPNEQFF.

Only one count was recorded for this clone. The chain is built from TRBV11-2 and TRBJ2-1; TRBD1 matches 7 bases. This CDR3 has 15 amino acids. Trimming at V came to 2 bases and at J to 6 bases, leaving 7 bases not matched to a gene. Germline assignment: CDR1 SGHAT and CDR2 FQNNGV. This CDR3 reads CASSLRRGRGNEQFF. CDR3 nucleotide sequence: TGTGCCAGCAGCTTACGAAGGGGGCGCGGCAATGAGCAGTTCTTC. Complete variable domain (other parts from reference TRBV11-2 and TRBJ2-1): EAGVAQSPRYKIIEKRQSVAFWCNPISGHATLYWYQQILGQGPKLLIQFQNNGVVDDSQLPKDRFSAERLKGVDSTLKIQPAKLEDSAVYLCASSLRRGRGNEQFFGPGTRLTVL.

The V call is TRBV28, the J call TRBJ1-4; no clear D. The length of the CDR3 is 15 residues. Per the germline V gene, CDR1 is MDHEN and CDR2 is SYDVKM. The V and J ends lost 2 bases and 8 bases respectively, with 15 bases between them. The CDR3 here is CASSLKAVSYEKLFF. CDR3 in DNA: TGTGCCAGCAGTTTAAAAGCGGTTTCTTACGAAAAACTGTTTTTT. The variable domain in full, completed from reference TRBV28 and TRBJ1-4, reads DVKVTQSSRYLVKRTGEKVFLECVQDMDHENMFWYRQDPGLGLRLIYFSYDVKMKEKGDIPEGYSVSREKKERFSLILESASTNQTSMYLCASSLKAVSYEKLFFGSGTQLSVL.

This clone was detected once. The V and J genes are TRBV7-2 and TRBJ2-7, with D maybe TRBD1 (6 bases). Trimming cost V 2 bases and J 5 bases, with 19 bases left between them. CDR3 length: 16 residues. Germline CDR1 reads SGHTA; CDR2 reads FQGNSA. CDR3 nucleotides: TGTGCCAGCAGCTTAATTAGGGTTACAGGGTTCGACGAGCAGTACTTC. It is translated as CASSLIRVTGFDEQYF. The entire variable domain, with the rest obtained from reference TRBV7-2 and TRBJ2-7, is as follows: GAGVSQSPSNKVTEKGKDVELRCDPISGHTALYWYRQSLGQGLEFLIYFQGNSAPDKSGLPSDRFSAERTGGSVSTLTIQRTQQEDSAVYLCASSLIRVTGFDEQYFGPGTRLTVT.